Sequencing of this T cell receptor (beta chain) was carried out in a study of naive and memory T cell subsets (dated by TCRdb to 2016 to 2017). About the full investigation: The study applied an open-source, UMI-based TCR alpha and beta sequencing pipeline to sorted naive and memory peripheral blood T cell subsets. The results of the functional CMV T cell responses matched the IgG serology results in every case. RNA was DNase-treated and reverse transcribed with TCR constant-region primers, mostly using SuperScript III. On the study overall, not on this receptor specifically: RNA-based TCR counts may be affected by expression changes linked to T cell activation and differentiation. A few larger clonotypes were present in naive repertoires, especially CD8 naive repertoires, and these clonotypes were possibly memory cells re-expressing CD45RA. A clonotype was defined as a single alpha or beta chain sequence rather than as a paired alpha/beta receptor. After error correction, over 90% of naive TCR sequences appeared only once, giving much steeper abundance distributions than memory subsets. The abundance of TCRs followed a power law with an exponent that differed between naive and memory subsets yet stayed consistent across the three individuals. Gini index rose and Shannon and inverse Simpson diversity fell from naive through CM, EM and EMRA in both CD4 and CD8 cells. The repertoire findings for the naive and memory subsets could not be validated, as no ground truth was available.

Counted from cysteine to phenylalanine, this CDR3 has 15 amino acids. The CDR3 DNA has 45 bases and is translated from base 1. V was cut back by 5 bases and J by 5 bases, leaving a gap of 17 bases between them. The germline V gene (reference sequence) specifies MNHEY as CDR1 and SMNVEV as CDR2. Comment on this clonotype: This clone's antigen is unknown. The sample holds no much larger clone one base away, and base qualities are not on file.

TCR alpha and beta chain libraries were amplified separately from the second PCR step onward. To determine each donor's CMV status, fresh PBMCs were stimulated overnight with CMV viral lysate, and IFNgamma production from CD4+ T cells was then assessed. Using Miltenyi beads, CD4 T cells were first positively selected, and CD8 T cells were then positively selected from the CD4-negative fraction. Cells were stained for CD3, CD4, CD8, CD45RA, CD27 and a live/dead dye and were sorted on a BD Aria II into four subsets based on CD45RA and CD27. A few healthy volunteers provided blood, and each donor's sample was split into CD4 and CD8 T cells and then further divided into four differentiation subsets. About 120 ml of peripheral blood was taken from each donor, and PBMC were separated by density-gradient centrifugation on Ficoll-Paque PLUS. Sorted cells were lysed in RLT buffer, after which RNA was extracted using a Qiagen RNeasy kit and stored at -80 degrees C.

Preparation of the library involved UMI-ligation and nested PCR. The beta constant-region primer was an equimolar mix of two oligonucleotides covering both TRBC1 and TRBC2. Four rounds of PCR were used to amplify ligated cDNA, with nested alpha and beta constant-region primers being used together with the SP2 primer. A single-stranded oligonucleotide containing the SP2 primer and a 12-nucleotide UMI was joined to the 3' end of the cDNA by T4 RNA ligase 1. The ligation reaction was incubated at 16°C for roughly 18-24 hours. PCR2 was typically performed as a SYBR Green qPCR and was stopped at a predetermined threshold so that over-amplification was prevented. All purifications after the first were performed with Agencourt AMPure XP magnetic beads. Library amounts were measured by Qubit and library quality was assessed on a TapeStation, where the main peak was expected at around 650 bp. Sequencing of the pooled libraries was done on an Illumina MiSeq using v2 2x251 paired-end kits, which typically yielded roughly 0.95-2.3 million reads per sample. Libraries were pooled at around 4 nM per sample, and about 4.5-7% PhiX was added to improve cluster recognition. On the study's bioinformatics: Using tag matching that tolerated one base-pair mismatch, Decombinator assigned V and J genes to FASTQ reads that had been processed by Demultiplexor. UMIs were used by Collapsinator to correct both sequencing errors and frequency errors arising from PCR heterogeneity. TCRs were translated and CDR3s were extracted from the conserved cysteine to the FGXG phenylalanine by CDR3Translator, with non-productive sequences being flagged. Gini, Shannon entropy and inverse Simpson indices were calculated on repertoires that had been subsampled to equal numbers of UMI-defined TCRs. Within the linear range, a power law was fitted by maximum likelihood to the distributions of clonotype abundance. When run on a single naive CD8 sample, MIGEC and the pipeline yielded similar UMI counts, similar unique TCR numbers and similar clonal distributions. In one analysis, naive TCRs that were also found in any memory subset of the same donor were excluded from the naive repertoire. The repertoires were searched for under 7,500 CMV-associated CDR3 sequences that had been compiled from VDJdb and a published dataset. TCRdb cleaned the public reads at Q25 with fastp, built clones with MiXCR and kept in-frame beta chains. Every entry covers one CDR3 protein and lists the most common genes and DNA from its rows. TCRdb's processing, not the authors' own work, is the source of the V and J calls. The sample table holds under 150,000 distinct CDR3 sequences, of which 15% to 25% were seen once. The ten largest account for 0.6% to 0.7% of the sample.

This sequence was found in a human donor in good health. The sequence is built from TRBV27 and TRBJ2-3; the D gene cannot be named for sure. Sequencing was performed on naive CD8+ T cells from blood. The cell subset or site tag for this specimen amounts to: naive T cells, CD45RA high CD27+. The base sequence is TGTGCCAGCAGTACCACCGGGCCACATAGAGATACGCAGTATTTT. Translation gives CASSTTGPHRDTQYF.